A selection of T cell receptor beta chains follows, all from one sample in a study of T cell repertoires in cytomegalovirus infection. TCRdb passed the reads through MiXCR, listing each CDR3 protein once. The table lists fewer than 550,000 distinct CDR3 sequences, approximately 26% of them singletons. Material: PBMCs. All receptors come from a human donor in good health (CMV status not recorded). Some clones in this sample may be carry-over from other donors' samples. Both conserved end residues are part of each CDR3. D genes are given only for firm matches. Size values are once, few and many counts, or a class for expanded clones, and some rows have none.

>TRBJ2-5|few|TRBV7-3|TRBD1
CASSQRTGPLETQYF
TGTGCCAGCAGTCAAAGGACAGGTCCCTTGGAGACCCAGTACTTC
>TRBJ1-5|few|TRBV28|-
CASNQGARPQHF
TGTGCCAGCAATCAAGGGGCGCGGCCCCAGCATTTT
>TRBJ2-2|-|TRBV7-2|TRBD2
CASSFGGGANTGELFF
TGTGCCAGCAGCTTCGGGGGAGGGGCGAACACCGGGGAGCTGTTTTTT
>TRBJ2-1|large|TRBV13|TRBD2
CASSPGASGPYEQFF
TGTGCCAGCAGCCCCGGTGCTAGCGGGCCCTATGAGCAGTTCTTC
>TRBJ2-7|-|TRBV4-2|-
CASSQVASEGVEQYF
TGTGCCAGCAGCCAAGTGGCTTCCGAAGGGGTCGAGCAGTACTTC
>TRBJ1-4|-|TRBV7-9|-
CASSLPATNEKLFF
TGTGCCAGCAGCTTACCAGCAACTAATGAAAAACTGTTTTTT
>TRBJ1-1|-|TRBV7-8|-
CASSLSPDNTEAFF
TGTGCCAGCAGCTTATCTCCGGATAACACTGAAGCTTTCTTT
>TRBJ1-5|-|TRBV20-1|-
CSAREFGEPQHF
TGCAGTGCTAGAGAATTCGGGGAGCCCCAGCATTTT
>TRBJ1-5|-|TRBV6-5|-
CATSPGQNSNQPQHF
TGTGCCACTTCGCCGGGGCAAAATAGCAATCAGCCCCAGCATTTT
>TRBJ2-1|many|TRBV7-8|-
CASSSAGTTVGEQFF
TGTGCCAGCAGCTCCGCCGGGACCACGGTAGGTGAGCAGTTCTTC
>TRBJ1-1|-|TRBV12-3/TRBV12-4|-
CASRMTAEAFF
TGTGCCAGCAGGATGACCGCTGAAGCTTTCTTT
>TRBJ2-2|few|TRBV7-6|-
CASSSRQGTGTGELFF
TGTGCCAGCAGCTCTCGTCAGGGAACTGGGACCGGGGAGCTGTTTTTT
>TRBJ1-5|-|TRBV12-3/TRBV12-4|-
CASSPQKSNQPQHF
TGTGCCAGCAGCCCTCAAAAGAGCAATCAGCCCCAGCATTTT
>TRBJ1-1|-|TRBV29-1|-
CSVVLHLNTEAFF
TGCAGCGTTGTTTTACACCTGAACACTGAAGCTTTCTTT
>TRBJ2-5|few|TRBV15|-
CATSSPGPGWETQYF
TGTGCCACCAGCAGCCCCGGCCCCGGATGGGAGACCCAGTACTTC
>TRBJ1-4|few|TRBV6-5|-
CAGEFRGKNEKLFF
TGTGCCGGGGAGTTCCGGGGAAAAAATGAAAAACTGTTTTTT
>TRBJ2-2|few|TRBV20-1|-
CSASSNYLSGELFF
TGCAGTGCTAGTAGCAACTACCTCTCCGGGGAGCTGTTTTTT
>TRBJ2-1|few|TRBV7-9|-
CASSEGSEQFF
TGTGCCAGCAGCGAAGGAAGCGAGCAGTTCTTC
>TRBJ1-5|many|TRBV7-2|TRBD1
CASSLVPGRGLGSNQPQHF
TGTGCCAGCAGCTTAGTGCCAGGGAGGGGGCTTGGGAGCAATCAGCCCCAGCATTTT
>TRBJ1-5|-|TRBV19|-
CASSIKGGQPQHF
TGTGCCAGTAGTATAAAGGGAGGCCAGCCCCAGCATTTT
>TRBJ1-1|few|TRBV7-2|-
CASSPQGWKAFF
TGTGCCAGCAGCCCCCAGGGGTGGAAAGCTTTCTTT
>TRBJ1-1|many|TRBV7-2|TRBD1
CASSFTTRTGSGNTEAFF
TGTGCCAGCAGTTTCACCACACGGACAGGGTCGGGGAACACTGAAGCTTTCTTT
>TRBJ1-1|few|TRBV6-6|-
CASSYGTSNTEAFF
TGTGCCAGCAGTTACGGGACGAGTAACACTGAAGCTTTCTTT
>TRBJ2-7|-|TRBV20-1|TRBD1
CSARSEGANYEQYF
TGCAGTGCTAGAAGTGAGGGGGCGAACTACGAGCAGTACTTC
>TRBJ2-1|few|TRBV10-3|TRBD2
CAITALADLTEQFF
TGTGCCATCACGGCGCTAGCGGACCTTACTGAGCAGTTCTTC
>TRBJ2-3|-|TRBV29-1|TRBD2
CSVEWSGREGWYF
TGCAGCGTTGAATGGTCGGGGCGGGAGGGTTGGTATTTT
>TRBJ2-1|-|TRBV6-2/TRBV6-3|TRBD2
CASSYPRLAGVHGGSYNEQFF
TGTGCCAGCAGTTACCCACGACTAGCGGGAGTTCACGGCGGGTCCTACAATGAGCAGTTCTTC
>TRBJ1-3|few|TRBV27|-
CASSSKWGGSFHGNTIYF
TGTGCCAGCAGTTCTAAATGGGGCGGCAGTTTTCATGGAAACACCATATATTTT
>TRBJ2-5|-|TRBV28|-
CASSPPALETQYF
TGTGCCAGCAGCCCCCCAGCTTTGGAGACCCAGTACTTC
>TRBJ1-2|-|TRBV6-6|TRBD1
CASTWTGSLNYGYTF
TGTGCCAGCACTTGGACAGGAAGCCTTAACTATGGCTACACCTTC
>TRBJ2-5|few|TRBV20-1|-
CSALPREWYQETQYF
TGCAGTGCTCTTCCCCGGGAGTGGTACCAAGAGACCCAGTACTTC
>TRBJ2-3|many|TRBV7-2|-
CASSLSASRTDTQYF
TGTGCCAGCAGCTTATCGGCTAGTCGCACAGATACGCAGTATTTT
>TRBJ1-5|many|TRBV7-9|TRBD1
CASSLVGQGIQQPQHF
TGTGCCAGCAGCTTAGTGGGACAGGGTATTCAACAGCCCCAGCATTTT
>TRBJ2-1|many|TRBV7-3|TRBD2
CASSLGGGTSGRAYNEQFF
TGTGCCAGCAGCTTAGGAGGGGGGACTAGCGGGAGGGCCTACAATGAGCAGTTCTTC
>TRBJ2-5|-|TRBV2|-
CASSAYEAGAKETQYF
TGTGCCAGCAGTGCATATGAAGCAGGAGCCAAAGAGACCCAGTACTTC
>TRBJ2-5|many|TRBV27|TRBD2
CASSLFVGGETQYF
TGTGCCAGCAGTTTATTCGTGGGGGGGGAGACCCAGTACTTC
>TRBJ1-4|-|TRBV15|-
CATSRVGDEKLFF
TGTGCCACCAGCAGGGTAGGGGATGAAAAACTGTTTTTT
>TRBJ2-1|-|TRBV19|-
CASSIEGLGNEQFF
TGTGCCAGTAGTATAGAGGGACTCGGTAATGAGCAGTTCTTC
>TRBJ2-5|many|TRBV6-5|-
CASSYRGVGEETQYF
TGTGCCAGCAGTTACCGGGGAGTGGGAGAAGAGACCCAGTACTTC
>TRBJ2-1|-|TRBV7-2|TRBD2
CASSWTSYAEQFF
TGTGCCAGCAGCTGGACTAGCTATGCTGAGCAGTTCTTC
>TRBJ1-5|-|TRBV7-9|-
CASSLRGNGQPQHF
TGTGCCAGCAGCTTAAGGGGGAACGGTCAGCCCCAGCATTTT
>TRBJ2-1|-|TRBV4-3|TRBD2
CASSQGTSGELNNEQFF
TGCGCCAGCAGCCAGGGGACTAGCGGAGAGCTAAACAATGAGCAGTTCTTC
>TRBJ2-1|-|TRBV10-3|-
CAISEQGSSYNEQFF
TGTGCCATCAGTGAGCAGGGTAGCTCCTACAATGAGCAGTTCTTC
>TRBJ2-7|-|TRBV7-6|TRBD2
CASSRPGGINDEQYF
TGTGCCAGCAGCCGGCCCGGGGGGATAAACGACGAGCAGTACTTC
>TRBJ1-1|-|TRBV7-2|-
CASSSGGRINTEAFF
TGTGCCAGCAGCTCCGGGGGGCGCATCAACACTGAAGCTTTCTTT
>TRBJ1-5|few|TRBV24-1|-
CATSDRRDTSNQPQHF
TGTGCCACCAGTGATCGCCGGGACACTAGCAATCAGCCCCAGCATTTT
>TRBJ1-1|-|TRBV15|-
CATTPSRILTEAFF
TGTGCCACCACCCCGAGCCGAATCCTTACTGAAGCTTTCTTT